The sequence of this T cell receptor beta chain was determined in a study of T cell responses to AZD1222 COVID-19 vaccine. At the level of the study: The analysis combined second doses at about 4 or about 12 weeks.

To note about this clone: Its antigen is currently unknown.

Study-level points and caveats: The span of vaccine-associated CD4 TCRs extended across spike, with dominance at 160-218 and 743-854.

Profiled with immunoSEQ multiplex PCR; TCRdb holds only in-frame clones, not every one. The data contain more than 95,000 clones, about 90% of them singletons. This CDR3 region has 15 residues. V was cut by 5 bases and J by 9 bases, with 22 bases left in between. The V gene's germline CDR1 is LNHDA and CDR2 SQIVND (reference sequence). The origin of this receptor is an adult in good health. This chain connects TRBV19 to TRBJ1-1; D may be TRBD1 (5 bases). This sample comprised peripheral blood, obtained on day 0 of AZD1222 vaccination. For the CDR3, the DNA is TGTGCCAGTAGTGGAGGGGATGCTCGGACGGGGAAAGCTTTCTTT. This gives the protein CASSGGDARTGKAFF.